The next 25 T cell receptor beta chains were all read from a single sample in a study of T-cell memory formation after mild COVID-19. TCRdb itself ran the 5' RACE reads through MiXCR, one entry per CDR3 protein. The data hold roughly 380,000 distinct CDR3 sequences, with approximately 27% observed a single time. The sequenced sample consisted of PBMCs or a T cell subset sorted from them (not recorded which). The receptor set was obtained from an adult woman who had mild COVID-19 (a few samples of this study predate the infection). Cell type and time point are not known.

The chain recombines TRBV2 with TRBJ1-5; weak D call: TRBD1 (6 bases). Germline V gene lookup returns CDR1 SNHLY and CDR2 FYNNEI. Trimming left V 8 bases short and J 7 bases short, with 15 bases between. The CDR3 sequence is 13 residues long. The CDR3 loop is CASEGGAGQPQHF. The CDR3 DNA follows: TGTGCCAGCGAGGGGGGCGCAGGGCAGCCCCAGCATTTT.

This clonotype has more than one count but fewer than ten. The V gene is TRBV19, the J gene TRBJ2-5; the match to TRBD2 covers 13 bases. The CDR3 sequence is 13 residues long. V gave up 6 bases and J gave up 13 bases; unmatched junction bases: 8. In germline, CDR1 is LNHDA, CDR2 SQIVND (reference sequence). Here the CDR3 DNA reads TGTGCCAGTAGCCTCGGGACTAGCGGGACACTGTACTTC. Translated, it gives CASSLGTSGTLYF.

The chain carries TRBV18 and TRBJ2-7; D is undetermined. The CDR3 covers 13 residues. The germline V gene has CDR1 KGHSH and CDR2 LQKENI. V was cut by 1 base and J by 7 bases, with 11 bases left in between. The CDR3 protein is CASSPQGWSEQYF. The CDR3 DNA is TGTGCCAGCTCACCACAGGGCTGGTCGGAGCAGTACTTC.

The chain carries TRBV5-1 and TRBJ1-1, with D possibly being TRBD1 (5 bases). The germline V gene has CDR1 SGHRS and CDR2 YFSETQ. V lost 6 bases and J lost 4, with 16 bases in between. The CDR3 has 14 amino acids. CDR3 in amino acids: CASTLGDGGTEAFF. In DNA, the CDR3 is TGCGCCAGCACCCTAGGGGATGGAGGCACTGAAGCTTTCTTT.

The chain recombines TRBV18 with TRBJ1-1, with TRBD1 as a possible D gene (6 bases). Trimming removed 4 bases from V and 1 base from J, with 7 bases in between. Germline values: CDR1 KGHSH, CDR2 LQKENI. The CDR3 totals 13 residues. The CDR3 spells CASSHRENTEAFF. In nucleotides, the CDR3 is TGTGCCAGCTCACACAGGGAGAACACTGAAGCTTTCTTT. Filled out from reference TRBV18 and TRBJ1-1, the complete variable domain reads NAGVMQNPRHLVRRRGQEARLRCSPMKGHSHVYWYRQLPEEGLKFMVYLQKENIIDESGMPKERFSAEFPKEGPSILRIQQVVRGDSAAYFCASSHRENTEAFFGQGTRLTVV.

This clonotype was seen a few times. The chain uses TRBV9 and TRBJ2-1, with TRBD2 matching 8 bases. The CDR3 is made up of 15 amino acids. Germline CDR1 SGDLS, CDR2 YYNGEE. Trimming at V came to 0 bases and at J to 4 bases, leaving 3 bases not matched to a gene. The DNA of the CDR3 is TGTGCCAGCAGCGTAGAGGCTAGCGGGTACAATGAGCAGTTCTTC. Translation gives CASSVEASGYNEQFF.

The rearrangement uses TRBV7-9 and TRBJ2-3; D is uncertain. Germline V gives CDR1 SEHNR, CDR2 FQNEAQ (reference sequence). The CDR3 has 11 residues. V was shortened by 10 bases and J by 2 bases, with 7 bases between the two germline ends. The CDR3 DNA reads TGTGCCACCACCCACACAGATACGCAGTATTTT. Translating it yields CATTHTDTQYF. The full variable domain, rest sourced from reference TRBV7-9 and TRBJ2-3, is DTGVSQNPRHKITKRGQNVTFRCDPISEHNRLYWYRQTLGQGPEFLTYFQNEAQLEKSRLLSDRFSAERPKGSFSTLEIQRTEQGDSAMYLCATTHTDTQYFGPGTRLTVL.

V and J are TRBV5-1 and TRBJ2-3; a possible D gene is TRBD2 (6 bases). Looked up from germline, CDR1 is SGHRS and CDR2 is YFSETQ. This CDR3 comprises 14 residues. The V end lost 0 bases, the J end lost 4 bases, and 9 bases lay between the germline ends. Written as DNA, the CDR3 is TGCGCCAGCAGCTTGGGCGGGGACGCAGATACGCAGTATTTT. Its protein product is CASSLGGDADTQYF.

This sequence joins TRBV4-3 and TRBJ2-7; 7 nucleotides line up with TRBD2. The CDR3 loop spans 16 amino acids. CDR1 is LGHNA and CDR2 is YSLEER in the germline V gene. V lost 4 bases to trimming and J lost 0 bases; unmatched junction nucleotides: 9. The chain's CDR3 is CASSPGPAGSSYEQYF. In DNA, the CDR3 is TGCGCCAGCAGCCCTGGGCCAGCGGGAAGCTCCTACGAGCAGTACTTC.

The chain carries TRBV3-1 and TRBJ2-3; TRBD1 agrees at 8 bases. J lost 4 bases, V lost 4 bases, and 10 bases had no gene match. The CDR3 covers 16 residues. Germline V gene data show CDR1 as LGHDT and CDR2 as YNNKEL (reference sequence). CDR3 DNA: TGTGCCAGCAGCCCTCGGACAGGGATCGGGGCAGATACGCAGTATTTT. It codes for CASSPRTGIGADTQYF.

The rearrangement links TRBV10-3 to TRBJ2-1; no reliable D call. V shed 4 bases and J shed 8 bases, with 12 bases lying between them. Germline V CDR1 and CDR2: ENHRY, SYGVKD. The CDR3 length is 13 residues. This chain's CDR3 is CAISGSPGDEQFF. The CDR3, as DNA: TGTGCCATCAGTGGCAGCCCCGGAGATGAGCAGTTCTTC.

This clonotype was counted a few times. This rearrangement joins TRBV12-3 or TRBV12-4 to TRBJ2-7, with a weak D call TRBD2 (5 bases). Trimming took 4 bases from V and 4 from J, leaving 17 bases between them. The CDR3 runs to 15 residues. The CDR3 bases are TGTGCCAGCAGTTCCACGACGAGGGCCCTTTACGAGCAGTACTTC. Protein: CASSSTTRALYEQYF.

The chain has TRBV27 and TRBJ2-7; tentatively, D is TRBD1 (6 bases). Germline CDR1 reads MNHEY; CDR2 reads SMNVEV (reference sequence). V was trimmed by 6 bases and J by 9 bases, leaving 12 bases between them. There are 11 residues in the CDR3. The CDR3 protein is CASSRGTRQYF. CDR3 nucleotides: TGTGCCAGCAGCCGAGGGACACGGCAGTACTTC.

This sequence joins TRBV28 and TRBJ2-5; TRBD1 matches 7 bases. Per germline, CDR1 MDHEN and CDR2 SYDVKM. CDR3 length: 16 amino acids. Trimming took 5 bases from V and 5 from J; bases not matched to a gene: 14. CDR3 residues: CASSQAGTENRETQYF. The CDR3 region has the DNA TGTGCCAGCAGTCAAGCCGGGACAGAGAATCGGGAGACCCAGTACTTC.

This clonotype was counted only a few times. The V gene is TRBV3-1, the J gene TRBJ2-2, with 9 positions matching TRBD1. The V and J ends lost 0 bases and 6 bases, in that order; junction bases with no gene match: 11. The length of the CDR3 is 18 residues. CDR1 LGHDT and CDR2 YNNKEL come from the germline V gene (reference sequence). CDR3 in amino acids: CASSQDLGGTGKPGELFF. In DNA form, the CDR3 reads TGTGCCAGCAGCCAAGATCTTGGGGGGACAGGGAAGCCCGGGGAGCTGTTTTTT.

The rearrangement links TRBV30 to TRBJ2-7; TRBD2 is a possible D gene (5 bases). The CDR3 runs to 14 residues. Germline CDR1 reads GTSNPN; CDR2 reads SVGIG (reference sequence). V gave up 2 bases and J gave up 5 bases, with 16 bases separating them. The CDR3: CAWSPRRLRDEQYF. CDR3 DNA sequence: TGTGCCTGGAGTCCTCGGAGGCTTCGGGACGAGCAGTACTTC.

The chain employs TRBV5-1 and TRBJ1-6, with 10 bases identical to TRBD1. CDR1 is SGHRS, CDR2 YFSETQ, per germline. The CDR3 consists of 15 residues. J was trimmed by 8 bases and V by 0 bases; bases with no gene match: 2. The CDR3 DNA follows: TGCGCCAGCAGCTTGGACGGACAGGGGGATTCACCCCTCCACTTT. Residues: CASSLDGQGDSPLHF. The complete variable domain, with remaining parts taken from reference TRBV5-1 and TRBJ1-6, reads KAGVTQTPRYLIKTRGQQVTLSCSPISGHRSVSWYQQTPGQGLQFLFEYFSETQRNKGNFPGRFSGRQFSNSRSEMNVSTLELGDSALYLCASSLDGQGDSPLHFGNGTRLTVT.

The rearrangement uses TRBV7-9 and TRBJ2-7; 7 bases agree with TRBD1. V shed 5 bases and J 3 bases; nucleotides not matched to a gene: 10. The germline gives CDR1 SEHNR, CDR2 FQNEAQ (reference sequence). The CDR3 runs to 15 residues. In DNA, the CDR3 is TGTGCCAGCAGCCCCGACGACAGGGTGGGCTACGAGCAGTACTTC. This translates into CASSPDDRVGYEQYF.

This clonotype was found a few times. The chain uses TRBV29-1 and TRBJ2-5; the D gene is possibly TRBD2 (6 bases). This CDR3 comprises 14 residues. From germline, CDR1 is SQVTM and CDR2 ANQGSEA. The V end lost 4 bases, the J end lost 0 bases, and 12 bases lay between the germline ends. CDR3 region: CSVGPGLHQETQYF. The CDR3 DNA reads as TGCAGCGTTGGGCCAGGACTACACCAAGAGACCCAGTACTTC.

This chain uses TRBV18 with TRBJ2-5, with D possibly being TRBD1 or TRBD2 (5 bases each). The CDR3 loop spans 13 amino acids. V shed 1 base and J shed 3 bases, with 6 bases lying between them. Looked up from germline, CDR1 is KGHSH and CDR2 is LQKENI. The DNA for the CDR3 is TGTGCCAGCTCACCACGAGGGGAAGAGACCCAGTACTTC. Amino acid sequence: CASSPRGEETQYF.

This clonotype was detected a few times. The CDR3 bases are TGCAGCGTTGAACTTGGGACTAGCGAGTCCTACGAGCAGTACTTC. As protein: CSVELGTSESYEQYF. V is TRBV29-1 and J is TRBJ2-7, with TRBD2 matching over 10 bases. Germline V gene data show CDR1 as SQVTM and CDR2 as ANQGSEA. CDR3 size: 15 residues. After removal of 2 bases from V and 1 base from J, the junction contained 5 bases not matched to a gene.

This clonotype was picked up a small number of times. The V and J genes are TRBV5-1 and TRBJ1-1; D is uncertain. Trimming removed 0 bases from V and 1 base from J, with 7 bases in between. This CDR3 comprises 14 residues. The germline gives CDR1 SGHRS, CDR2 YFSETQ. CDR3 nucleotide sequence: TGCGCCAGCAGCTTGGGGGTTGCGAACACTGAAGCTTTCTTT. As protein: CASSLGVANTEAFF.

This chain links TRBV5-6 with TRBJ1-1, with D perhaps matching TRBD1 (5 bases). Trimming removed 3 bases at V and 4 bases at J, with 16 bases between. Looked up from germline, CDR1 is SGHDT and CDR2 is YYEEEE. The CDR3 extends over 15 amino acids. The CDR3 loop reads CASSYPGGIGTEAFF. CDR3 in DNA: TGTGCCAGCAGCTACCCGGGGGGAATTGGCACTGAAGCTTTCTTT.

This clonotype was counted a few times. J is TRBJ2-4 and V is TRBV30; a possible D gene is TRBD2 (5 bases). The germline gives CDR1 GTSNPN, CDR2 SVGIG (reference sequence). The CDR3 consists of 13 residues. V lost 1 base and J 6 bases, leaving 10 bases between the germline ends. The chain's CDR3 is CAWSGGPGNIQYF. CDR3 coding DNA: TGTGCCTGGAGTGGAGGGCCGGGAAACATTCAGTACTTC. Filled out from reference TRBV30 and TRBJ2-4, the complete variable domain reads SQTIHQWPATLVQPVGSPLSLECTVEGTSNPNLYWYRQAAGRGLQLLFYSVGIGQISSEVPQNLSASRPQDRQFILSSKKLLLSDSGFYLCAWSGGPGNIQYFGAGTRLSVL.

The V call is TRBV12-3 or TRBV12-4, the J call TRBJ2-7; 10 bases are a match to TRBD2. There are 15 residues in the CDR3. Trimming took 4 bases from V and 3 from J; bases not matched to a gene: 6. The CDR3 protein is CASSSSGRAGYEQYF. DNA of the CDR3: TGTGCCAGCAGTTCCAGCGGGAGGGCCGGCTACGAGCAGTACTTC.